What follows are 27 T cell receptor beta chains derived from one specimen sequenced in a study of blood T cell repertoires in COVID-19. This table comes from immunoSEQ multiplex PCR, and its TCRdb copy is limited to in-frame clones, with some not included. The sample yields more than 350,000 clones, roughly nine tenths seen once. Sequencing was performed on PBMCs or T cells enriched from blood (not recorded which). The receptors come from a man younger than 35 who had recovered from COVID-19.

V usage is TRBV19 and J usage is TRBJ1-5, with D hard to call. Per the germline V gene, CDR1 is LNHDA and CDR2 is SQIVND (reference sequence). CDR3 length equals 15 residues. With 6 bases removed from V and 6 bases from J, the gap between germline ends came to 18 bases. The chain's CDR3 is CASSKETSRGQPQHF. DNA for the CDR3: TGTGCCAGTAGCAAGGAGACCTCTCGGGGTCAGCCCCAGCATTTT.

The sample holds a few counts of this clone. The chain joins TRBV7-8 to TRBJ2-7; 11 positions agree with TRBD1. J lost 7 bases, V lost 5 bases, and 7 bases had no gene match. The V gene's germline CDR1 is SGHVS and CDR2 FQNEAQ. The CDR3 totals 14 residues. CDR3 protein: CASSPGQGAREQYF. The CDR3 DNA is TGTGCCAGCAGCCCCGGACAGGGGGCGAGGGAGCAGTACTTC. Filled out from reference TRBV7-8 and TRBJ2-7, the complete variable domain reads GAGVSQSPRYKVAKRGQDVALRCDPISGHVSLFWYQQALGQGPEFLTYFQNEAQLDKSGLPSDRFFAERPEGSVSTLKIQRTQQEDSAVYLCASSPGQGAREQYFGPGTRLTVT.

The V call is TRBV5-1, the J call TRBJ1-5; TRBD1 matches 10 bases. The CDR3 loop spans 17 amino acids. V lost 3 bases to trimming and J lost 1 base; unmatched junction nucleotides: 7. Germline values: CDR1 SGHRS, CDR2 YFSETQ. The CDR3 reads CASSSGTGDSSNQPQHF. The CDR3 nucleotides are TGCGCCAGCAGCTCCGGGACAGGGGATTCGAGCAATCAGCCCCAGCATTTT.

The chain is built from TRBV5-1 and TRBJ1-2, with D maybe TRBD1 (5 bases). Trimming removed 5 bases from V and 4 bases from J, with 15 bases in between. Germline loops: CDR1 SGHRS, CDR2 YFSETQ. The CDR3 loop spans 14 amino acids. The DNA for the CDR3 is TGCGCCAGCAGTCCCGACAGCCAGGGCTATGGCTACACCTTC. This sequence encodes CASSPDSQGYGYTF.

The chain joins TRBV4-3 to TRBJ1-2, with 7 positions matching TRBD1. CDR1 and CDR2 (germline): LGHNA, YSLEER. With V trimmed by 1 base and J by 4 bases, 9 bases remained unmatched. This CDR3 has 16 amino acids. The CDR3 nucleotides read TGCGCCAGCAGCCAAGTCGCGGGGACAGATAGCTATGGCTACACCTTC. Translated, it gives CASSQVAGTDSYGYTF.

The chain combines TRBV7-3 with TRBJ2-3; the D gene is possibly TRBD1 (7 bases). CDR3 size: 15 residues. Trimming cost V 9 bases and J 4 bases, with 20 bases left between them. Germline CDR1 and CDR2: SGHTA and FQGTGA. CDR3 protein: CASAQTGGGADTQYF. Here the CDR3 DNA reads TGTGCCAGTGCCCAAACCGGAGGGGGCGCAGATACGCAGTATTTT.

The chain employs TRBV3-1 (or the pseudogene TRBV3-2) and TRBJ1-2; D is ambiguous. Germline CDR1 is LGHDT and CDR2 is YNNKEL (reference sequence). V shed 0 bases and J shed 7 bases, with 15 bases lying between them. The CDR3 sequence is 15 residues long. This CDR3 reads CASSQDSTEYGGYTF. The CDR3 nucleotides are TGTGCCAGCAGCCAAGATTCAACAGAGTATGGTGGCTACACCTTC.

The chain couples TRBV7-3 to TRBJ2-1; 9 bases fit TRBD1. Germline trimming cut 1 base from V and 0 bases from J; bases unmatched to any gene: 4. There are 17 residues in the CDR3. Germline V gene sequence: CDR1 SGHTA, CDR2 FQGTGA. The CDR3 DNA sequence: TGTGCCAGCAGCTTAAGGGGACAGGGAACCTCCTACAATGAGCAGTTCTTC. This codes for CASSLRGQGTSYNEQFF. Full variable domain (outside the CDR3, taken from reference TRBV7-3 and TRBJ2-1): GAGVSQTPSNKVTEKGKYVELRCDPISGHTALYWYRQSLGQGPEFLIYFQGTGAADDSGLPNDRFFAVRPEGSVSTLKIQRTERGDSAVYLCASSLRGQGTSYNEQFFGPGTRLTVL.

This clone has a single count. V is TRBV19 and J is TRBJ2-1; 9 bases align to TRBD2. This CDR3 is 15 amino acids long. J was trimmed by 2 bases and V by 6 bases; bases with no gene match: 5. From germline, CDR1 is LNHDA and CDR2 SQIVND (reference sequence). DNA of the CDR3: TGTGCCAGTAGGGGGCGGGAGGGAACCTACAATGAGCAGTTCTTC. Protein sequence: CASRGREGTYNEQFF. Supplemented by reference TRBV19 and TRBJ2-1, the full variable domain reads DGGITQSPKYLFRKEGQNVTLSCEQNLNHDAMYWYRQDPGQGLRLIYYSQIVNDFQKGDIAEGYSVSREKKESFPLTVTSAQKNPTAFYLCASRGREGTYNEQFFGPGTRLTVL.

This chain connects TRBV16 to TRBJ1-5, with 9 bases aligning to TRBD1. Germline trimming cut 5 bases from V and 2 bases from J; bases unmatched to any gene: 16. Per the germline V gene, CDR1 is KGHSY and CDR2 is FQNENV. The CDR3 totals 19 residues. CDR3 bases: TGTGCCAGCAGCTTAATATACCTACAGGGGGCGAAGGGCAATCAGCCCCAGCATTTT. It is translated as CASSLIYLQGAKGNQPQHF.

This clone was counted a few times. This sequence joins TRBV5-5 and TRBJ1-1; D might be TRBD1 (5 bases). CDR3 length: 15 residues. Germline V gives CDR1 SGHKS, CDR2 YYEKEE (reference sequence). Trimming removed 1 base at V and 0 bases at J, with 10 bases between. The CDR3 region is CASSLNGGMNTEAFF. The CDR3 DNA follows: TGTGCCAGCAGCTTGAATGGGGGGATGAACACTGAAGCTTTCTTT.

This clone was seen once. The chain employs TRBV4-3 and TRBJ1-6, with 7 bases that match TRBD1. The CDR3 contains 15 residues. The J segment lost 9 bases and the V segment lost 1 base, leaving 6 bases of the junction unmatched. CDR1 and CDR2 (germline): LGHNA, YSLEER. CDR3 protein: CASSQVVRTGSPLHF. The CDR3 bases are TGCGCCAGCAGCCAAGTAGTCAGGACAGGTTCACCCCTCCACTTT.

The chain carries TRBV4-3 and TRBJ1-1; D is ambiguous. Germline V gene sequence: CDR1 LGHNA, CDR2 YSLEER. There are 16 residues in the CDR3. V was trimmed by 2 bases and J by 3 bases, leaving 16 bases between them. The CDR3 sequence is CASSQSGFNADTEAFF. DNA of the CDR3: TGCGCCAGCAGCCAATCGGGGTTTAACGCGGACACTGAAGCTTTCTTT.

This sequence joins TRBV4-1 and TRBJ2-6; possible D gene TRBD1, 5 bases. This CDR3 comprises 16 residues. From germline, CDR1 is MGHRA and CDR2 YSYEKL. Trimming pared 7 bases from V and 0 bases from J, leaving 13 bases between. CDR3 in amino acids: CASTPGIRSGANVLTF. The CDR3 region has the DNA TGCGCCAGCACACCAGGGATCCGCTCTGGGGCCAACGTCCTGACTTTC.

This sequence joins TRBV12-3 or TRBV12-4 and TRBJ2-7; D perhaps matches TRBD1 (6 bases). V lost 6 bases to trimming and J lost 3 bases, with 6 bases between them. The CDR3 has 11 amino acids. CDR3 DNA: TGTGCCAGCAGGGGACACTACGAGCAGTACTTC. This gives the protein CASRGHYEQYF.

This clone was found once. CDR3 DNA: TGTGCCAGCAGCCCTACCCTCTTCGGGTCCAACGGTTTACAGCCCCAGCATTTT. It specifies CASSPTLFGSNGLQPQHF. The rearrangement joins TRBV28 to TRBJ1-5; D not certain. Trimming left V 6 bases short and J 7 bases short, with 28 bases between. There are 18 residues in the CDR3. Per germline, CDR1 MDHEN and CDR2 SYDVKM.

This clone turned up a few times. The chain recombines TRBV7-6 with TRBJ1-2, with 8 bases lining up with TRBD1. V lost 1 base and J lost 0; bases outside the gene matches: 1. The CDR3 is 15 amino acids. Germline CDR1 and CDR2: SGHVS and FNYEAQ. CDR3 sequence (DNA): TGTGCCAGCAGCTTAGAGGACAGGGCTAACTATGGCTACACCTTC. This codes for CASSLEDRANYGYTF.

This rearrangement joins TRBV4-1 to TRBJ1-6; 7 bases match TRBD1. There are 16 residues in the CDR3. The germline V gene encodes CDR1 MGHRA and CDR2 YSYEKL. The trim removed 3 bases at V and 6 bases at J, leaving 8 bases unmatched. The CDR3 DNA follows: TGCGCCAGCAGCCAGCAGCAGGGGGTACTTAATTCACCCCTCCACTTT. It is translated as CASSQQQGVLNSPLHF.

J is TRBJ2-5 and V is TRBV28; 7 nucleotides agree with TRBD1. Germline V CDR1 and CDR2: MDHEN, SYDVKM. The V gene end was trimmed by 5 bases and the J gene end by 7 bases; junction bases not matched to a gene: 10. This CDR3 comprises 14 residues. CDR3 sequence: CASSQGGRGTTQYF. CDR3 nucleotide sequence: TGTGCCAGCAGTCAAGGGGGCAGGGGGACGACCCAGTACTTC.

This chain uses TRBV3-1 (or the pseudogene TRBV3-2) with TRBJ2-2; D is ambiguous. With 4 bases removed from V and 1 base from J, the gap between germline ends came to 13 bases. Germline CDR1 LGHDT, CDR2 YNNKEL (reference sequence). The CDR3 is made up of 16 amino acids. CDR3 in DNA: TGTGCCAGCAGCCGTCTAGTTTCCGTGAACACCGGGGAGCTGTTTTTT. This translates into CASSRLVSVNTGELFF.

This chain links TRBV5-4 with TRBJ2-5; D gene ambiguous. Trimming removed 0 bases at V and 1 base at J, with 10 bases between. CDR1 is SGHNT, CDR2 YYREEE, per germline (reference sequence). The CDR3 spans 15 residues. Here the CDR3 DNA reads TGTGCCAGCAGCTTGGCGGGTGTTCTCCAAGAGACCCAGTACTTC. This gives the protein CASSLAGVLQETQYF.

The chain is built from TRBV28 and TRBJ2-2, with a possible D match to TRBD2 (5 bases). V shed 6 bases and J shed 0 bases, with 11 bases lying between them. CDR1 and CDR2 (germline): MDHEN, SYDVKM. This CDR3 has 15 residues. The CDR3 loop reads CASSPSGTNTGELFF. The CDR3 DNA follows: TGTGCCAGCAGCCCCAGCGGTACGAACACCGGGGAGCTGTTTTTT.

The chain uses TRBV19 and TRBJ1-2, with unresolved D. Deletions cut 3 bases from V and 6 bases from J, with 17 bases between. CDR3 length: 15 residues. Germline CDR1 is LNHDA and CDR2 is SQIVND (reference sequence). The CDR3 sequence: CASSIVYPGADGYTF. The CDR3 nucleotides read TGTGCCAGTAGTATCGTATACCCAGGAGCGGATGGCTACACCTTC.

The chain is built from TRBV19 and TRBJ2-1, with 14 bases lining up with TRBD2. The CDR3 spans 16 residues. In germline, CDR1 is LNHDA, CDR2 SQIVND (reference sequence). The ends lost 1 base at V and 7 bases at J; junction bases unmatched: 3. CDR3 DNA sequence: TGTGCCAGTAGTATAGGGGGACTAGCGGGAGCTAATGAGCAGTTCTTC. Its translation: CASSIGGLAGANEQFF.

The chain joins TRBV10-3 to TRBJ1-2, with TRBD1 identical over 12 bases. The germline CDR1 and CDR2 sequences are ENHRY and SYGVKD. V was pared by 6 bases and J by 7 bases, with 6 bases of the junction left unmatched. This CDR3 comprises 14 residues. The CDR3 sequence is CAIRPGQGASGYTF. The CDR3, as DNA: TGTGCCATCAGGCCGGGACAGGGGGCGTCTGGCTACACCTTC.

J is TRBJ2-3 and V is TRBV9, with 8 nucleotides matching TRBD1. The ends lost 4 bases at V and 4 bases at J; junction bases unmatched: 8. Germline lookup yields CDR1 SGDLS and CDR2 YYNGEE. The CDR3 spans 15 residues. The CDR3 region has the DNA TGTGCCAGCAGCCGGACGACAGGGGCAGCAGATACGCAGTATTTT. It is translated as CASSRTTGAADTQYF.

CDR3 bases: TGTGCCAGCAGTTACTCGACGGAGAACGGCTACACCTTC. Its translation: CASSYSTENGYTF. This rearrangement joins TRBV6-5 to TRBJ1-2, with D unresolved. CDR1 and CDR2 (germline): MNHEY, SVGAGI. The V and J ends lost 0 bases and 8 bases respectively, with 10 bases between them. There are 13 residues in the CDR3.